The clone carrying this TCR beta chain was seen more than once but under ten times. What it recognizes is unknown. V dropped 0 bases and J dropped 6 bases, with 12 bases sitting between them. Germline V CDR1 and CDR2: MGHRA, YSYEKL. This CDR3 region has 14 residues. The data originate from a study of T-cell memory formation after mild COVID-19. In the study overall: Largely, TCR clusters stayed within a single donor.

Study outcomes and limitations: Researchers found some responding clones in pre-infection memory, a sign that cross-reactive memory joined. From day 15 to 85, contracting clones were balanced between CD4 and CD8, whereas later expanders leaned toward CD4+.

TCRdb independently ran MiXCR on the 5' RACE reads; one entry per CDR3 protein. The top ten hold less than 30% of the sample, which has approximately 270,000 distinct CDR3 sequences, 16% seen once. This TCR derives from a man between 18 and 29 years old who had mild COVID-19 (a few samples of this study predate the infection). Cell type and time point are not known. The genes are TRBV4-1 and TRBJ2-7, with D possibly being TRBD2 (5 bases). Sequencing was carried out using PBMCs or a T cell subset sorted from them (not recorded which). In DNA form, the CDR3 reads TGCGCCAGCAGCCAAGAACCACGGGGTCTCGAGCAGTACTTC. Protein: CASSQEPRGLEQYF.